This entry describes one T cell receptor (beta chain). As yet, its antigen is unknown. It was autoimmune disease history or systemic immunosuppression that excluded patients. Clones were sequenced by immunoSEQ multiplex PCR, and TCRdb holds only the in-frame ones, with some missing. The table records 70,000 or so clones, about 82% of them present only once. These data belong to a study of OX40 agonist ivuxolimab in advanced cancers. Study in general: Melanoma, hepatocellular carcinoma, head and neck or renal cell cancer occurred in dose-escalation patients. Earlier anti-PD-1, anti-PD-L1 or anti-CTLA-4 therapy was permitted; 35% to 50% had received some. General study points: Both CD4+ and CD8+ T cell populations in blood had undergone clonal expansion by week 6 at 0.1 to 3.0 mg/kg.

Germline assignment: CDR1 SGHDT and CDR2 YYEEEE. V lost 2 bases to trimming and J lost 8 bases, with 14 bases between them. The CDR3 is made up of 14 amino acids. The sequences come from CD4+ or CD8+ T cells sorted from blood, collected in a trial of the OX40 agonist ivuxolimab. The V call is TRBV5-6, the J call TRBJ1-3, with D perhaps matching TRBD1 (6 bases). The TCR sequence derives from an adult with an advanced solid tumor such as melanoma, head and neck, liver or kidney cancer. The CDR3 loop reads CASSFYRVTDTIYF. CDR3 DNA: TGTGCCAGCAGCTTCTACAGGGTAACGGACACCATATATTTT.